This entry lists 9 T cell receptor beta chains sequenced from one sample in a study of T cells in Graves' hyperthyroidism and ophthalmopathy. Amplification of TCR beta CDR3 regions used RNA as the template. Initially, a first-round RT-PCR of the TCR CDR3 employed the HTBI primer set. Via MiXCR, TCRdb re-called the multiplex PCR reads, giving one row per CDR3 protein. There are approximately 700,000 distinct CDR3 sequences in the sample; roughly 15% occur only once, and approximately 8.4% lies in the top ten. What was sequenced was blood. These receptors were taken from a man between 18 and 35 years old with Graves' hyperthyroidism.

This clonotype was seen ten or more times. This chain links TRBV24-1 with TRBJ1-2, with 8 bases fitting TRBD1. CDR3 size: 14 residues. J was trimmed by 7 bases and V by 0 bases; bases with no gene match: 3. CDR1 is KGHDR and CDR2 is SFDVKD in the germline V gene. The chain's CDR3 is CATSDLSGGGGYTF. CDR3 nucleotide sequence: TGTGCCACCAGTGATTTGTCAGGGGGCGGTGGCTACACCTTC.

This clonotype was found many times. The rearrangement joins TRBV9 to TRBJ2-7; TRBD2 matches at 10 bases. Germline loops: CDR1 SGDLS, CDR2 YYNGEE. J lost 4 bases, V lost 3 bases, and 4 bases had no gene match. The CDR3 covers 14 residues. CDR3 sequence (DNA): TGTGCCAGCAGCGCGCCGGGACTAGCGTACGAGCAGTACTTC. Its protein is CASSAPGLAYEQYF.

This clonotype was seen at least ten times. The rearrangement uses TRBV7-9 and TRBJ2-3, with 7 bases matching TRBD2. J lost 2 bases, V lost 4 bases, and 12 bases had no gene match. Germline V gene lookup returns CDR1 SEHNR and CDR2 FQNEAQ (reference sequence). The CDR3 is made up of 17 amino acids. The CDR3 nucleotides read TGTGCCAGCAGCTCGATCTTAGCGGGCCAACACACAGATACGCAGTATTTT. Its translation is CASSSILAGQHTDTQYF. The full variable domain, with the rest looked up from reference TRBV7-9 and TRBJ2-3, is DTGVSQNPRHKITKRGQNVTFRCDPISEHNRLYWYRQTLGQGPEFLTYFQNEAQLEKSRLLSDRFSAERPKGSFSTLEIQRTEQGDSAMYLCASSSILAGQHTDTQYFGPGTRLTVL.

The CDR3 is CASSESGNTQYF. CDR3 nucleotide sequence: TGTGCCAGCAGCGAATCCGGGAATACGCAGTATTTT. The chain joins TRBV9 to TRBJ2-3; D is possibly TRBD2 (5 bases). Germline V gene sequence: CDR1 SGDLS, CDR2 YYNGEE. This CDR3 contains 12 residues. The germline V and J ends were trimmed by 3 bases and 7 bases, with 9 bases remaining between them.

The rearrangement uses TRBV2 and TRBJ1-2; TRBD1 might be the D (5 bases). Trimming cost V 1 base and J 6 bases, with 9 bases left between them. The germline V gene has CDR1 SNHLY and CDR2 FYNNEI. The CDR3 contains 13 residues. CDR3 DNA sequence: TGTGCCAGCAGTGAAGGCAGGGACCATGGCTACACCTTC. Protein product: CASSEGRDHGYTF. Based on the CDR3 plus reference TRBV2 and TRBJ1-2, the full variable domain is EPEVTQTPSHQVTQMGQEVILRCVPISNHLYFYWYRQILGQKVEFLVSFYNNEISEKSEIFDDQFSVERPDGSNFTLKIRSTKLEDSAMYFCASSEGRDHGYTFGSGTRLTVV.

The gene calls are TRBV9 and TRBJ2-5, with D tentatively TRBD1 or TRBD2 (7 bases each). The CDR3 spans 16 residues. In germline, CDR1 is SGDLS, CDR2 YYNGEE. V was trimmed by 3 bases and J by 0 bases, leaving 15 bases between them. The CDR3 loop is CASSARGGRNQETQYF. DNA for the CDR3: TGTGCCAGCAGCGCCAGGGGGGGGCGGAACCAAGAGACCCAGTACTTC.

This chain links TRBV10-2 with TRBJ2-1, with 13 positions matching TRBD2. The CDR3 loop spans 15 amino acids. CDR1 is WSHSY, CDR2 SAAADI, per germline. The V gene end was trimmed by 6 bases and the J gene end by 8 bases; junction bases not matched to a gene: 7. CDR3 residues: CASRPGLAGTDEQFF. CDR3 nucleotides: TGCGCCAGCAGGCCGGGACTAGCGGGAACGGATGAGCAGTTCTTC.

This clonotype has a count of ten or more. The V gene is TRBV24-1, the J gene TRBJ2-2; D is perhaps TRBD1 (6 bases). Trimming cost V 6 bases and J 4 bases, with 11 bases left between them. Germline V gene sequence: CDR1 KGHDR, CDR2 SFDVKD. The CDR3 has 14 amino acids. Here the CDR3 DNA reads TGTGCCACCAGTACGACAGGACCCACCGGGGAGCTGTTTTTT. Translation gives CATSTTGPTGELFF.

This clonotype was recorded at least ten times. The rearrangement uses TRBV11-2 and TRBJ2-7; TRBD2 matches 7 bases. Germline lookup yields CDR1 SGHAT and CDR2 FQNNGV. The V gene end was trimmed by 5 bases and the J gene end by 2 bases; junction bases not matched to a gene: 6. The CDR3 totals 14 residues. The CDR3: CASSNAGTTYEQYF. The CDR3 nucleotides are TGTGCCAGCAGCAATGCCGGGACTACCTACGAGCAGTACTTC.